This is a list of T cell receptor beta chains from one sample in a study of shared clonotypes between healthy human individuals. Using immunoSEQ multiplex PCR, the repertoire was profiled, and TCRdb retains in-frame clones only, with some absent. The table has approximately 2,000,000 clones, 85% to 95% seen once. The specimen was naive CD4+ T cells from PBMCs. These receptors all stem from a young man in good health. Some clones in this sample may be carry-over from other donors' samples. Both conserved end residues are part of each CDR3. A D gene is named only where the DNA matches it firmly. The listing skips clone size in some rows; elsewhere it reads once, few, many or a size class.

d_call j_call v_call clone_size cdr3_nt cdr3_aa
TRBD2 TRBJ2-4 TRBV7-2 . TGTGCCAGCAGTCTAGCGGGAAGTAGCATGTCTGCCAAAAACATTCAGTACTTC CASSLAGSSMSAKNIQYF
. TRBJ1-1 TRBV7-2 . TGTGCCAGCAGCTTTTTCGGGGCGGTGAACACTGAAGCTTTCTTT CASSFFGAVNTEAFF
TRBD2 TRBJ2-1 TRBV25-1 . TGTGCCACGGGACTAGCGGGAGGGCTTAATGAGCAGTTCTTC CATGLAGGLNEQFF
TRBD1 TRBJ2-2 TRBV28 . TGTGCCAGCAGCACACCCGACAGGGCGAACACCGGGGAGCTGTTTTTT CASSTPDRANTGELFF
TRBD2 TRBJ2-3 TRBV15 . TGTGCCACCAGCAGACGCCCCGCTAGCGGGAGCACAGATACGCAGTATTTT CATSRRPASGSTDTQYF
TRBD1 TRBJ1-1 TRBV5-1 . TGCGCCAGCAGCAATGGCCCCAGGGGGGACACTGAAGCTTTCTTT CASSNGPRGDTEAFF
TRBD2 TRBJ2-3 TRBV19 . TGTGCCAGTAGTGACCTGGCAAGCGGGAGGTCAAATACGCAGTATTTT CASSDLASGRSNTQYF
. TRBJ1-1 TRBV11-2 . TGTGCCAGCAGCTTAGATCCGAACACTGAAGCTTTCTTT CASSLDPNTEAFF
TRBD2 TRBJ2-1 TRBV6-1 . TGTGCCAGCAGGGTGGGGACTAGGGGTGTCTTC CASRVGTRGVF
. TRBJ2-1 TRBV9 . TGTGCCAGCAGCGTAGCGGCAGGGTCCTACAATGAGCAGTTCTTC CASSVAAGSYNEQFF
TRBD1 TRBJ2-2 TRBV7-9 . TGTGCCAGCAGCCGACGGACAGGGGATGCCGGGGAGCTGTTTTTT CASSRRTGDAGELFF
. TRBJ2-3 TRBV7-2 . TGTGCCAGCAGCGCCGGGACCCATCTCACAGATACGCAGTATTTT CASSAGTHLTDTQYF
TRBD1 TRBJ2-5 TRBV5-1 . TGCGCCAGCAGCCTGACAGGGGGCGCTGAAAAGACCCAGTACTTC CASSLTGGAEKTQYF
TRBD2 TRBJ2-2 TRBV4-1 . TGCGCCAGCAGCCAAGTCCTAGCGGGGGGCCCTTACGCCGGGGAGCTGTTTTTT CASSQVLAGGPYAGELFF
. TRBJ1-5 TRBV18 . TGTGCCAGCTCGCTACCCCTCCCTGATCAGCCCCAGCATTTT CASSLPLPDQPQHF
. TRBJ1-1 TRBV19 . TGTGCCAGTAGTATATGGGGAGGGGAGAACACTGAAGCTTTCTTT CASSIWGGENTEAFF
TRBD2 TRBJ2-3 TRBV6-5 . TGTGCCAGCAGTTACAGTCGGGGGGGGACAGATACGCAGTATTTT CASSYSRGGTDTQYF
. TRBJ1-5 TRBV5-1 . TGCGCCAGCAGCTTGGACGACAATCAGCCCCAGCATTTT CASSLDDNQPQHF
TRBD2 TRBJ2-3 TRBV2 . TGTGCCAGCACCCTAGCGGGAGCCACAGATACGCAGTATTTT CASTLAGATDTQYF
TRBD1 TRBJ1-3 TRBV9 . TGTGCCAGCAGCGCAGGACAGGGGGCGAGTGGAAACACCATATATTTT CASSAGQGASGNTIYF
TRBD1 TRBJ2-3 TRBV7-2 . TGTGCCAGCAGCGCGCTGGTTGTTGGGACAGGGTTAGGAGATACGCAGTATTTT CASSALVVGTGLGDTQYF
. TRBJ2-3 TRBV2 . TGTGCCAGCAGTGGGGGAAGCACAGATACGCAGTATTTT CASSGGSTDTQYF
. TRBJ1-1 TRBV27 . TGTGCCAGCAGTTTATATCGGGGGCGCGGGAACACTGAAGCTTTCTTT CASSLYRGRGNTEAFF
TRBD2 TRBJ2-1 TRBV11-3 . TGTGCCAGCAGCTGGTTAGCGGGAGGGTTTAATGAGCAGTTCTTC CASSWLAGGFNEQFF
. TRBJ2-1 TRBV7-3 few TGTGCCAGCAGCTTAAGGGGTAGATCCCTCTTCTTC CASSLRGRSLFF
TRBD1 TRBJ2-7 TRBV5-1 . TGCGCCACCCGGGACAGCTACGAGCAGTACTTC CATRDSYEQYF
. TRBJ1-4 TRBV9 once TGTGCCAGCAGCCCGTCCCCGGCGGCGGGAGGTGAAAAACTGTTTTTT CASSPSPAAGGEKLFF
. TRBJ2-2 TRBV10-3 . TGTGCCATCAGTTCTCACACGGACACGAACACCGGGGAGCTGTTTTTT CAISSHTDTNTGELFF
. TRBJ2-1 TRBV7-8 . TGTGCCAGCAGCCCCGTGGGGCGGGTTACCTACAATGAGCAGTTCTTC CASSPVGRVTYNEQFF
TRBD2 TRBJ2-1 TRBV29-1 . TGCAGCTGTATGAAGGGACTCCGGATGGGGGGGGACTCGTACAATGAGCAGTTCTTC CSCMKGLRMGGDSYNEQFF
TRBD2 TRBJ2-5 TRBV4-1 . TGCGCCAGCAGCCAACCCCCGGGGGCGACTAGCGGGGCCCTACAAGAGACCCAGTACTTC CASSQPPGATSGALQETQYF
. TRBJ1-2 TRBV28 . TGTGCCAGCAGTGCTCCGGGACCACGACCCCTCTATGGCTACACCTTC CASSAPGPRPLYGYTF
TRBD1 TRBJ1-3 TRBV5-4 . TGTGCCAGCAGCTTGGGCCCGGGACAGATGGGAAACACCATATATTTT CASSLGPGQMGNTIYF
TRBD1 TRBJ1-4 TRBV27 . TGTGCCAGCAAATCAAGGGACAGAGTTTATGAAAAACTGTTTTTT CASKSRDRVYEKLFF
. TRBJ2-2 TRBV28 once TGTGCCAGCAGCTGGGCCAACACCGGGGAGCTGTTTTTT CASSWANTGELFF
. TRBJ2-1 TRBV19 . TGTGCCAGTAGCCCCCTTTTACTCTCCTACAATGAGCAGTTCTTC CASSPLLLSYNEQFF
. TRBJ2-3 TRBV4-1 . TGCGCCAGCAGCCAAGATTCCCCTAGCTTGAAGGCAGATACGCAGTATTTT CASSQDSPSLKADTQYF
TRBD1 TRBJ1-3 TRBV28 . TGTGCCAGCAGTTTATACTCAGGGGGCGAGAGACAGGGCCCAGGAAACACCATATATTTT CASSLYSGGERQGPGNTIYF
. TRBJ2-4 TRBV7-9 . TGTGCCAGCAGCTTAGGGCCCGCGGGCCTAGGGAACATTCAGTACTTC CASSLGPAGLGNIQYF
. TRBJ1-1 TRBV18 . TGTGCCAGCTCCCCTGGGCCTGACACTGAAGCTTTCTTT CASSPGPDTEAFF
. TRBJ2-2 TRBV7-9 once TGTGCCAGCAGCTTACAATGGACAGCCGGGGAGCTGTTTTTT CASSLQWTAGELFF
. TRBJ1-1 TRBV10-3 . TGTGCCATCAGTGCTCAGGGCGGAAACACTGAAGCTTTCTTT CAISAQGGNTEAFF
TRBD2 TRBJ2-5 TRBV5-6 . TGTGCCAGCAGCACCCCGACCGGGGGGGAGACCCAGTACTTC CASSTPTGGETQYF
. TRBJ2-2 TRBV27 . TGTGCCAGCAGTTTATTAGCTCAGGCCGCCGGGGAGCTGTTTTTT CASSLLAQAAGELFF
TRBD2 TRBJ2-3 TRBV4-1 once TGCGCCAGCAGACGACCGGGACTAGCGGACACAGATACGCAGTATTTT CASRRPGLADTDTQYF